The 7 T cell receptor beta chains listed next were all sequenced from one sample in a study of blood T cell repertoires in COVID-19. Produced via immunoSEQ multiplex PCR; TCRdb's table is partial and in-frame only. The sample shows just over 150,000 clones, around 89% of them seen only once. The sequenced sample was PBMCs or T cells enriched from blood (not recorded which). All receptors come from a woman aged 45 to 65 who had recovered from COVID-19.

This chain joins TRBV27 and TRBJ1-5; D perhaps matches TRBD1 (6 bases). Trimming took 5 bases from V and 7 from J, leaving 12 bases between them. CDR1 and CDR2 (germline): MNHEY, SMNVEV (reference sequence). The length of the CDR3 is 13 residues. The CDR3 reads CASSRLQGQPQHF. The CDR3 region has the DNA TGTGCCAGCAGTCGGCTACAGGGACAGCCCCAGCATTTT.

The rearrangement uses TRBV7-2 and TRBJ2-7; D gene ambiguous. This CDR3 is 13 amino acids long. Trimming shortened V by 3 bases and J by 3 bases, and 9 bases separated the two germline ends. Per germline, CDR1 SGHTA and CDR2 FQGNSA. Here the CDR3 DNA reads TGTGCCAGCAGCTTCGGTAATTTCTACGAGCAGTACTTC. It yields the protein CASSFGNFYEQYF.

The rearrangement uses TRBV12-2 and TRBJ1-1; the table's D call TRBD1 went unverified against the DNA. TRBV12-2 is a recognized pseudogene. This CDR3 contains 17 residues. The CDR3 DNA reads TGTGCAAGTCGCTTAGGGGGGACAGGATGTCGGAACACTGAAGCTTTCTTT. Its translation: CASRLGGTGCRNTEAFF.

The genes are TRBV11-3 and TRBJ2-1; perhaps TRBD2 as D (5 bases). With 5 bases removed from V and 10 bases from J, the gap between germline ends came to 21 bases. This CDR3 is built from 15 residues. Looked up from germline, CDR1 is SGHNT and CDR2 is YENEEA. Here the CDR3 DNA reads TGTGCCAGCAGCGTGGACTTGGCCCGGCTCCAGGAGCAGTTCTTC. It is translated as CASSVDLARLQEQFF.

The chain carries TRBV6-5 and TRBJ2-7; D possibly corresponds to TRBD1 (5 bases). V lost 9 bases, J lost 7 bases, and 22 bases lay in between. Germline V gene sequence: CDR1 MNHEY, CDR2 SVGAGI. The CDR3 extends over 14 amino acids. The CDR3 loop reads CASKDGDSYREQYF. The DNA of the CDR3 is TGTGCCAGTAAAGATGGGGATTCATACAGGGAGCAGTACTTC.

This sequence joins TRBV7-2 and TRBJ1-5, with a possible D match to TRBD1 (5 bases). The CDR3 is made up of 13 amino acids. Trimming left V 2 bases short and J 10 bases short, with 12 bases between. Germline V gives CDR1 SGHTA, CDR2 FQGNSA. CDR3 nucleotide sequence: TGTGCCAGCAGCTTAAGGGGTTTAGATCCCCAGCATTTT. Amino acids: CASSLRGLDPQHF.

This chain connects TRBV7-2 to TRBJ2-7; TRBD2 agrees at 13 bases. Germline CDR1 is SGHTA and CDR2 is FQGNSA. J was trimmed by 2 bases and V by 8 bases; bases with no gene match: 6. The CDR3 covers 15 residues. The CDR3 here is CASRTGLAGPYEQYF. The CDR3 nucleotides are TGTGCCAGCCGCACGGGACTAGCGGGACCCTACGAGCAGTACTTC.